This T cell receptor (beta chain) was retrieved from a study of graft-versus-host responses after intestinal transplantation (dated by TCRdb to 2020 to 2022). Context from the whole study: The transplants that recipients got were multivisceral, liver-intestinal, or isolated intestinal. Every recipient was given anti-thymocyte globulin induction, then maintenance tacrolimus and steroids for 2 to 4 years. Graft-versus-host and host-versus-graft alloreactive T cell clones were tracked in the graft, circulation and bone marrow after intestinal transplantation using bulk TCR-beta CDR3 sequencing. Alloreactive clones were identified by sequencing pre-transplant mixed lymphocyte reaction products and comparing these products with unstimulated pre-transplant donor and recipient T cells. The cohort enrolled 20 to 30 intestinal transplant recipients, one of whom was a retransplant, and a few patients without pretransplant specimens were excluded. Donor T cell macrochimerism was defined as a peak of at least 4% donor T cells among recipient peripheral blood mononuclear cells. Samples from three later patients were sequenced in-house on an Illumina MiSeq with MiXCR processing rather than by the commercial service. The full study reports these points: Early after transplant, declines in HvG clones were associated with peak levels of circulating GvH clones. Conclusions were limited by the relatively low number and heterogeneity of intestinal transplant patients. GvH clones were found in recipient bone marrow, and some of the GvH clones appeared earlier in ileal mucosa or blood, which is consistent with an intestinal mucosal origin. In the allografts of patients with donor T cell macrochimerism, GvH to HvG T cell clonal ratios were high.

Taken with the paper, the label for time point translates to: cells obtained before transplantation from donor or recipient. In mixed lymphocyte reactions, some 200,000 CFSE-labeled pre-transplant responders were plated with some 200,000 irradiated violet-dye-labeled stimulators and cultured for 5 to 6 days. After the mixed lymphocyte reaction, proliferating CD3+CD4+CFSE-low and CD3+CD8+CFSE-low responder cells were FACS-sorted on a BD Influx sorter. Via the germline V gene (reference sequence), CDR1 is GTSNPN and CDR2 SVGIG. V and J are trimmed by 4 bases and 1 base, and the gene matches miss 3 bases of the junction. The CDR3 runs 13 amino acids, cysteine and phenylalanine included. The entry retains the CDR3 DNA only, 39 bases that are in frame from base 1. In the case of this clone: The sample holds no much larger clone one base away, and base qualities are not on file.

The library was built by means of the immunoSEQ multiplex PCR assay. In most patients, genomic DNA was isolated using the Qiagen DNeasy Blood and Tissue Kit and sent frozen to Adaptive Biotechnologies for TCR sequencing. For most patients, high-throughput TCR-beta CDR3 sequencing of genomic DNA was performed by Adaptive Biotechnologies. The published analysis was carried out like this. Adaptive's ImmunoSEQ software was the source of the TCR sequencing data for around 20 patients, while a few other patients were processed with MiXCR and VDJtools. To correct CD4 versus CD8 sorting errors, sequences present in both subsets at a frequency ratio below 5:1 were removed. CDR3 nucleotide sequences shared between donor and recipient were removed because the origin of such sequences could not be assigned. To count as alloreactive, a clone needed at least 2-fold expansion over unstimulated cells and a minimum CFSE-low frequency of 0.002% (template counts) or 0.001% (read counts). Clones detected in sequenced pre-transplant spleen, lymph node, or MLR CFSE-low populations of the donor or recipient were defined as mappable. Cumulative frequency of alloreactive clones was calculated as a percentage of all sequences weighted by copy number. Sourced from immuneACCESS, this table was stored by TCRdb with only in-frame sequences that have V and J called. A share of the clones is absent; for the studies checked, an unresolved V gene accounts for under half, and the remainder has no known explanation. Clone size and V and J calls were adopted from that table, with D and trimming inferred from the DNA. Across this sample there are about 25,000 clones, with around two fifths seen only once. The biggest ten clones account for less than 0.75% of the sample.

Recombination connected TRBV30 to TRBJ1-1; 7 central nucleotides agree with TRBD1. Sequencing used alloreactive CD4+ T cells from a mixed lymphocyte reaction culture, obtained before intestinal transplant. What this sample's cell subset or site label stands for: CFSE-low proliferating T cells sorted from approximately six-day pre-transplant mixed lymphocyte reaction (GvH or HvG direction). This TCR was sampled from a human patient who received an intestinal transplant. DNA sequence: TGTGCCTGGACAGGGGGGTGGAACACTGAAGCTTTCTTT. Translated, it reads CAWTGGWNTEAFF. Outside the CDR3, residues come from the reference TRBV30 and TRBJ1-1 proteins, so the full variable domain is: SQTIHQWPATLVQPVGSPLSLECTVEGTSNPNLYWYRQAAGRGLQLLFYSVGIGQISSEVPQNLSASRPQDRQFILSSKKLLLSDSGFYLCAWTGGWNTEAFFGQGTRLTVV.